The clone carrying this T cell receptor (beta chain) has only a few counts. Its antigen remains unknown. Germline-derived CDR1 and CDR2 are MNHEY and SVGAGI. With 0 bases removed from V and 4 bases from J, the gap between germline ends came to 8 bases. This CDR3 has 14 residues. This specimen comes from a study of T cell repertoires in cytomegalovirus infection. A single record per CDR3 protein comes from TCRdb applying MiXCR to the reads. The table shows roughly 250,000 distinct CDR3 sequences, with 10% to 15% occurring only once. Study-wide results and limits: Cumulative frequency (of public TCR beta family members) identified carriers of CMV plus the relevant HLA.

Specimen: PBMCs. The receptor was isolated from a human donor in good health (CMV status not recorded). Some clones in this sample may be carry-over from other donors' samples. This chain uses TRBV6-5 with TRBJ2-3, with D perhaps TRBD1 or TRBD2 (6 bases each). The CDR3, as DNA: TGTGCCAGCAGTTACTCGGGGGGCGCAGATACGCAGTATTTT. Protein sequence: CASSYSGGADTQYF.